The 29 T cell receptor beta chains listed next were all sequenced from one sample in a study of blood T cells in healthy people across ages. Through a sample-barcoded 5' primer and a J-beta primer mix, a second PCR was run for roughly 7 to 12 cycles. Each CDR3 protein gets one entry after TCRdb re-called the 5' RACE reads with MiXCR. The sample lists about 800,000 distinct CDR3 sequences, around 25% occurring once. The same data also contributed to another study, on T cells of mothers and their children.

The sequenced sample was blood. Source of these receptors: a boy aged 5-17 years in good health.

The chain employs TRBV4-1 and TRBJ1-1; TRBD1 agrees at 8 bases. V dropped 1 base and J dropped 0; count of bases not matched to a gene: 4. CDR1 is MGHRA, CDR2 YSYEKL, per germline. The CDR3 extends over 16 amino acids. CDR3 DNA: TGCGCCAGCAGCCAAGGGCGGACAGGGATGAACACTGAAGCTTTCTTT. Protein: CASSQGRTGMNTEAFF.

This clonotype was seen more than once but under ten times. The chain recombines TRBV4-3 with TRBJ1-4; 11 bases agree with TRBD1. Unmatched junction bases numbered 3, after V lost 2 bases and J lost 7 bases. This CDR3 spans 15 amino acids. Germline CDR1 is LGHNA and CDR2 is YSLEER. CDR3 amino acids: CASSQYGQGAEKLFF. The DNA of the CDR3 is TGCGCCAGCAGCCAATACGGACAGGGGGCTGAAAAACTGTTTTTT.

A few counts support this clonotype. V is TRBV6-6 and J is TRBJ2-5, with D hard to call. The CDR3 is 14 residues long. Per the germline V gene, CDR1 is MNHNY and CDR2 is SVGAGI (reference sequence). V lost 2 bases, J lost 3 bases, and 10 bases lay in between. In nucleotides, the CDR3 is TGTGCCAGCAGTTACGGGTCTACGAAAGAGACCCAGTACTTC. It yields the protein CASSYGSTKETQYF.

The DNA for the CDR3 is TGTGCCACCAGCAGAGATTTGAGTTTCGGGCTCCGACCGGAAGCTTTCTTT. Its protein is CATSRDLSFGLRPEAFF. The gene calls are TRBV15 and TRBJ1-1, with D hard to call. CDR1 is LNHNV, CDR2 YYDKDF, per germline (reference sequence). The CDR3 loop spans 17 amino acids. V was shortened by 0 bases and J by 8 bases, with 22 bases between the two germline ends.

A few counts support this clonotype. The genes are TRBV3-1 and TRBJ2-2; no definite D call. V gave up 4 bases and J gave up 1 base, with 7 bases separating them. From germline, CDR1 is LGHDT and CDR2 YNNKEL (reference sequence). The CDR3 covers 14 residues. The CDR3 sequence is CASSPRQNTGELFF. Written as DNA, the CDR3 is TGTGCCAGCAGCCCTCGACAGAACACCGGGGAGCTGTTTTTT. Full variable domain (outside the CDR3, taken from reference TRBV3-1 and TRBJ2-2): DTAVSQTPKYLVTQMGNDKSIKCEQNLGHDTMYWYKQDSKKFLKIMFSYNNKELIINETVPNRFSPKSPDKAHLNLHINSLELGDSAVYFCASSPRQNTGELFFGEGSRLTVL.

V usage is TRBV20-1 and J usage is TRBJ2-2; a weak D match, TRBD2 (5 bases). Per germline, CDR1 DFQATT and CDR2 SNEGSKA (reference sequence). V dropped 5 bases and J dropped 0 bases, with 10 bases sitting between them. This CDR3 is built from 14 residues. The CDR3 DNA reads TGCAGTGCTTCCCTAGCCCCGAACACCGGGGAGCTGTTTTTT. Encoded protein: CSASLAPNTGELFF.

The rearrangement uses TRBV4-1 and TRBJ2-5, with TRBD2 matching 11 bases. With V trimmed by 4 bases and J by 11 bases, 21 bases remained unmatched. The germline V gene has CDR1 MGHRA and CDR2 YSYEKL. The CDR3 runs to 18 residues. CDR3 DNA: TGCGCCAGCAGCCTTCAGCGGTCAGGGACTAGCGGATTTGGGGAGCAGTACTTC. Translated, it gives CASSLQRSGTSGFGEQYF.

This clonotype was counted only a few times. This sequence joins TRBV24-1 and TRBJ2-3, with D possibly being TRBD2 (7 bases). The CDR3 contains 17 residues. The V end was cut by 5 bases, the J end by 1 base, with 18 bases between. Per the germline V gene, CDR1 is KGHDR and CDR2 is SFDVKD. The CDR3 bases are TGTGCCACCAGTGGTTTAATGGGGGGGCGGGGCACAGATACGCAGTATTTT. Its protein is CATSGLMGGRGTDTQYF.

This rearrangement joins TRBV29-1 to TRBJ2-1; a weak D match, TRBD2 (6 bases). This CDR3 has 12 amino acids. Germline values: CDR1 SQVTM, CDR2 ANQGSEA. V lost 6 bases and J lost 5, with 11 bases in between. CDR3 DNA sequence: TGCAGCGTGGGGGGTATCGACAATGAGCAGTTCTTC. This gives the protein CSVGGIDNEQFF.

This clonotype was seen only a few times. This chain links TRBV11-2 with TRBJ2-5; no firm D call. V lost 0 bases and J 3 bases, leaving 11 bases between the germline ends. The CDR3 sequence is 15 residues long. Germline V lookup: CDR1 SGHAT, CDR2 FQNNGV. The CDR3 sequence is CASSLEGDKEETQYF. CDR3 bases: TGTGCCAGCAGCTTAGAAGGCGACAAAGAAGAGACCCAGTACTTC.

V gene TRBV12-3 or TRBV12-4 combines with J gene TRBJ2-3; 9 positions match TRBD2. Trimming took 4 bases from V and 2 from J; bases not matched to a gene: 7. This CDR3 comprises 16 residues. The CDR3 nucleotides are TGTGCCAGCAGTTCAACCGGGACTAGCTACACAGATACGCAGTATTTT. This translates into CASSSTGTSYTDTQYF.

This clonotype has only a few counts. The chain couples TRBV3-1 to TRBJ1-4; D is uncertain. The V gene lost 1 base and the J gene lost 3 bases, with 9 bases spanning the gap. This CDR3 has 15 amino acids. Germline CDR1 LGHDT, CDR2 YNNKEL (reference sequence). The CDR3 DNA sequence: TGTGCCAGCAGCCAAGTGGGAAGGGCTAATGAAAAACTGTTTTTT. This sequence encodes CASSQVGRANEKLFF. The full variable domain, in which reference TRBV3-1 and TRBJ1-4 provide the parts outside the CDR3, is DTAVSQTPKYLVTQMGNDKSIKCEQNLGHDTMYWYKQDSKKFLKIMFSYNNKELIINETVPNRFSPKSPDKAHLNLHINSLELGDSAVYFCASSQVGRANEKLFFGSGTQLSVL.

A few counts support this clonotype. The chain links TRBV20-1 to TRBJ2-1; D perhaps matches TRBD2 (5 bases). The CDR3 is 13 amino acids. V gave up 3 bases and J gave up 9 bases, with 15 bases separating them. Germline V gene data show CDR1 as DFQATT and CDR2 as SNEGSKA (reference sequence). The CDR3 nucleotides are TGCAGTGCTAGGGACGGCACCCGGGGTGAGCAGTTCTTC. It translates to CSARDGTRGEQFF.

The table lists this clonotype with a few counts. The chain couples TRBV11-2 to TRBJ2-1, with 14 nucleotides matching TRBD2. Per the germline V gene, CDR1 is SGHAT and CDR2 is FQNNGV. With V trimmed by 5 bases and J by 9 bases, 15 bases remained unmatched. The CDR3 runs 18 residues. In DNA form, the CDR3 reads TGTGCCAGCAGCCCAGGGACTAGCGGGAGAGGGGGGCGGAGTGAGCAGTTCTTC. Its translation: CASSPGTSGRGGRSEQFF.

This clonotype was counted at least ten times. V is TRBV20-1 and J is TRBJ1-1; weak D call: TRBD1 (5 bases). The germline V gene encodes CDR1 DFQATT and CDR2 SNEGSKA (reference sequence). Trimming removed 5 bases from V and 4 bases from J, with 11 bases in between. The CDR3 runs 12 residues. This CDR3 reads CSAGGGTTEAFF. In DNA, the CDR3 is TGCAGTGCTGGCGGGGGGACCACTGAAGCTTTCTTT.

The V and J genes are TRBV15 and TRBJ2-3; a possible D gene is TRBD2 (6 bases). The CDR3 length is 15 residues. The germline V gene has CDR1 LNHNV and CDR2 YYDKDF (reference sequence). Trimming took off 0 bases at V and 3 bases at J, with 10 bases between the two ends. The CDR3, as DNA: TGTGCCACCAGCAGAGATCGGGAGCGAACAGATACGCAGTATTTT. Translated: CATSRDRERTDTQYF.

There are a few counts of this clonotype. This chain links TRBV4-3 with TRBJ1-4; 8 nucleotides agree with TRBD1. Germline CDR1 reads LGHNA; CDR2 reads YSLEER. V lost 4 bases, J lost 8 bases, and 6 bases stayed unmatched. The CDR3 loop spans 14 amino acids. The CDR3 here is CASSPQGAEEKLFF. The CDR3 DNA reads as TGCGCCAGCAGCCCCCAGGGGGCGGAGGAAAAACTGTTTTTT.

This clonotype has more than one count but fewer than ten. At one of its ends the junction is not consistent with the germline gene, which may arise from a read error. J is TRBJ2-3 and V is TRBV7-7, with TRBD2 matching over 13 bases. From germline, CDR1 is SSHAT and CDR2 FNYEAQ (reference sequence). The CDR3 runs 17 residues. The CDR3 DNA is TGTGCTAGCAGCCCCAAGGGGGGACTAGCGGGGACAGATACGCAGTATTTT. Encoded protein: CASSPKGGLAGTDTQYF.

This clonotype was counted only a few times. J is TRBJ2-4 and V is TRBV6-6, with D possibly being TRBD1 (6 bases). Trimming stripped 7 bases from V and 6 bases from J, with 16 bases between. The CDR3 runs to 14 residues. Germline CDR1 MNHNY, CDR2 SVGAGI (reference sequence). This chain's CDR3 is CASTDTGGGNIQYF. CDR3 sequence (DNA): TGTGCCAGCACCGATACTGGGGGCGGAAACATTCAGTACTTC.

The gene calls are TRBV20-1 and TRBJ2-5; D not certain. Trimming pared 1 base from V and 5 bases from J, leaving 11 bases between. CDR1 and CDR2 from the germline V gene are DFQATT and SNEGSKA (reference sequence). CDR3 size: 13 residues. CDR3 region: CSARAVSQETQYF. CDR3 DNA: TGCAGTGCTAGAGCTGTATCCCAGGAGACCCAGTACTTC.

The V call is TRBV28, the J call TRBJ2-5; 10 nucleotides align to TRBD1. CDR1 MDHEN and CDR2 SYDVKM come from the germline V gene. This CDR3 spans 16 amino acids. The junction had 7 bases not matched to a gene; V was cut back by 2 bases and J by 4 bases. The chain's CDR3 is CASSLEGTGVRETQYF. The CDR3 nucleotides read TGTGCCAGCAGTTTAGAAGGGACAGGGGTTCGAGAGACCCAGTACTTC.

The rearrangement joins TRBV11-1 to TRBJ2-1, with D perhaps being TRBD1 or TRBD2 (5 bases each). The ends were cut back, 4 bases at V and 0 bases at J, with 19 bases in the middle. Per the germline V gene, CDR1 is SGHAT and CDR2 is FQDESV (reference sequence). There are 18 residues in the CDR3. DNA of the CDR3: TGTGCCAGCAGCTCCCCAGGGAGCACAACTAGCTCCTACAATGAGCAGTTCTTC. The encoded protein is CASSSPGSTTSSYNEQFF.

This clonotype was detected only a few times. The chain combines TRBV12-3 or TRBV12-4 with TRBJ2-4; 9 bases map to TRBD2. V dropped 3 bases and J dropped 9; count of bases not matched to a gene: 6. The CDR3 loop spans 14 amino acids. This CDR3 reads CASSLVREGSIQYF. As DNA, the CDR3 is TGTGCCAGCAGTTTGGTGCGGGAGGGTAGCATTCAGTACTTC.

This clonotype was seen more than once but under ten times. The chain uses TRBV5-1 and TRBJ2-1; D gene ambiguous. V was cut by 1 base and J by 5 bases, with 16 bases left in between. CDR3 size: 16 residues. Per germline, CDR1 SGHRS and CDR2 YFSETQ. DNA for the CDR3: TGCGCCAGCAGCTTGCCACAGAAACTACCCAACAATGAGCAGTTCTTC. This encodes CASSLPQKLPNNEQFF.

Only a few counts were recorded for this clonotype. The rearrangement joins TRBV20-1 to TRBJ2-5; 8 positions match TRBD2. Trimming cost V 0 bases and J 1 base; bases outside gene matches: 13. The CDR3 is 18 residues long. Looked up from germline, CDR1 is DFQATT and CDR2 is SNEGSKA (reference sequence). The CDR3 nucleotides read TGCAGTGCTAGAGATTATAGCGGGATCCCCCAGGCCCAAGAGACCCAGTACTTC. It yields the protein CSARDYSGIPQAQETQYF.

This clonotype was found a few times. The chain employs TRBV15 and TRBJ2-5; D gene unclear. Per germline, CDR1 LNHNV and CDR2 YYDKDF (reference sequence). CDR3 size: 11 residues. V was pared by 4 bases and J by 5 bases, with 5 bases between. CDR3 sequence: CATSNGETQYF. The CDR3 DNA follows: TGTGCCACCAGCAATGGGGAGACCCAGTACTTC. The whole variable domain, filled in from reference TRBV15 and TRBJ2-5, reads DAMVIQNPRYQVTQFGKPVTLSCSQTLNHNVMYWYQQKSSQAPKLLFHYYDKDFNNEADTPDNFQSRRPNTSFCFLDIRSPGLGDTAMYLCATSNGETQYFGPGTRLLVL.

This clonotype was observed a few times. One end of the junction fails to match germline, which may point to a read error. The chain carries TRBV7-3 and TRBJ2-5; 8 nucleotides line up with TRBD2. The V gene's germline CDR1 is SGHTA and CDR2 FQGTGA. The CDR3 extends over 15 amino acids. DNA of the CDR3: TGTGCCAGCAGCTCCCTCGGGGGGGCCGGGGAGACCCAGCACTTC. It encodes CASSSLGGAGETQHF.

This sequence joins TRBV7-3 and TRBJ2-5; D perhaps matches TRBD1 (7 bases). V lost 5 bases, J lost 5 bases, and 18 bases lay in between. The CDR3 sequence is 15 residues long. CDR1 is SGHTA and CDR2 is FQGTGA in the germline V gene. CDR3 sequence: CASSPAGQFEETQYF. CDR3 nucleotide sequence: TGTGCCAGCAGCCCGGCGGGACAGTTTGAGGAGACCCAGTACTTC.

This clonotype was seen a single time. V usage is TRBV12-3 or TRBV12-4 and J usage is TRBJ2-2; D not resolved. Between the trimmed V and J ends, which lost 3 bases and 5 bases, there was a span of 7 bases. The CDR3 is 13 amino acids. The DNA for the CDR3 is TGTGCCAGCAGTTTTCGGCTTACCGGGGAGCTGTTTTTT. It specifies CASSFRLTGELFF.